This T cell receptor beta chain was captured by sequencing in a study of blood T cells in healthy people across ages. Study-level results: Higher naive T cell percentage went strongly together with higher TCR beta diversity.

V lost 7 bases and J lost 4; bases outside the gene matches: 5. The CDR3 has 12 residues. CDR1 and CDR2 from the germline V gene are SQVTM and ANQGSEA. For the second PCR, which ran for roughly 6 to 12 cycles, a sample-barcoded 5' primer and a J-beta primer mix were used. TCRdb re-called the 5' RACE reads through MiXCR, storing one row per CDR3 protein. Among roughly 500,000 distinct CDR3 sequences listed, 27% were seen once. This clonotype was recorded at least ten times. Its specificity is unknown. Per-sample yields of isolated PBMCs were at least 6 million. Total RNA was isolated from each sample in quantities of at least 6 micrograms.

This receptor was obtained from a woman in her 70s in good health. The sequencing sample was made of blood. The chain carries TRBV29-1 and TRBJ2-7; TRBD1 matches 9 bases. The CDR3 is CSATGTGYEQYF. CDR3 coding DNA: TGCAGCGCGACCGGGACAGGGTACGAGCAGTACTTC.